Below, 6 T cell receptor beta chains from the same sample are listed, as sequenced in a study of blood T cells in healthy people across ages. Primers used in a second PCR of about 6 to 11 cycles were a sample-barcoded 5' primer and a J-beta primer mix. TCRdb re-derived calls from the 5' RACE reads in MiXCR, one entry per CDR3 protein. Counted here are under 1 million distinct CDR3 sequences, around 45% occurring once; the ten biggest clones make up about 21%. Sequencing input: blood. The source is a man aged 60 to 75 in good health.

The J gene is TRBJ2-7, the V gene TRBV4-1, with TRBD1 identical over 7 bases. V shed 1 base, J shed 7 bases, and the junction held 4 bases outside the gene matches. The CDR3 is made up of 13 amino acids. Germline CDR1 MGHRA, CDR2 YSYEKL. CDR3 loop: CASSQAGGKEQYF. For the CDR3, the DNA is TGCGCCAGCAGCCAAGCAGGGGGAAAGGAGCAGTACTTC.

The CDR3 bases are TGTGCCAGCAGTTACTCGATCCGTACAGGGATAAATGAGCAGTTCTTC. This gives the protein CASSYSIRTGINEQFF. The chain carries TRBV6-2 or TRBV6-3 and TRBJ2-1, with a tentative D call TRBD1 (6 bases). The CDR3 contains 16 residues. V gave up 0 bases and J gave up 7 bases, with 16 bases separating them. CDR1 and CDR2 (germline): MNHEY, SVGEGT.

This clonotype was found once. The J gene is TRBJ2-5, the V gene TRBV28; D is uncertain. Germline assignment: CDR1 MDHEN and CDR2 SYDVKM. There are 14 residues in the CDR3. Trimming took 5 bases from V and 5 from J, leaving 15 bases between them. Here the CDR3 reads CASSVGLGRETQYF. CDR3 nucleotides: TGTGCCAGCAGTGTAGGCTTAGGTCGGGAGACCCAGTACTTC.

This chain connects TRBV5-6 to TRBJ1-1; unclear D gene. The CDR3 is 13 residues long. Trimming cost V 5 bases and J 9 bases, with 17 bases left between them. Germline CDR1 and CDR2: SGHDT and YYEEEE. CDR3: CASSLPLETKAFF. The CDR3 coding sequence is TGTGCCAGCAGTCTCCCACTTGAGACAAAAGCTTTCTTT.

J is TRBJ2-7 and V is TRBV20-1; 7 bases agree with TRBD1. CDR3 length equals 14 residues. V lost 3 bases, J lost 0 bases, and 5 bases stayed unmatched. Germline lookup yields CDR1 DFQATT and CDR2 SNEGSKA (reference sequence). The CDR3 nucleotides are TGCAGTGCTAGCCACCGGGACAGCTCCTACGAGCAGTACTTC. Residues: CSASHRDSSYEQYF.

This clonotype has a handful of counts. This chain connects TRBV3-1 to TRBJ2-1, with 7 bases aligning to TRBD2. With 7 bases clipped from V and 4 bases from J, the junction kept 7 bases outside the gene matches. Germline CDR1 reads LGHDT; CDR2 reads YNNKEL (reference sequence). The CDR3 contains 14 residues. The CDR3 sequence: CASKSGTIYNEQFF. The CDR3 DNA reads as TGTGCCAGCAAAAGCGGGACCATATACAATGAGCAGTTCTTC.